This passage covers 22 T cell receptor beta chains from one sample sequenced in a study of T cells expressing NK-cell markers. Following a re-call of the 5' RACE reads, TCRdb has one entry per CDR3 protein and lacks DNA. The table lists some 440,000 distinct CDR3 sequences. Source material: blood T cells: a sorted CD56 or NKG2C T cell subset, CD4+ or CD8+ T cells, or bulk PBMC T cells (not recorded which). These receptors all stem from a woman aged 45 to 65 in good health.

The CDR3 here is CSASLPGQIEETQYF. The chain joins TRBV20-1 to TRBJ2-5; TCRdb's D gene call, TRBD1, goes unchecked for lack of DNA. The CDR3 has 15 amino acids. Germline V CDR1 and CDR2: DFQATT, SNEGSKA (reference sequence).

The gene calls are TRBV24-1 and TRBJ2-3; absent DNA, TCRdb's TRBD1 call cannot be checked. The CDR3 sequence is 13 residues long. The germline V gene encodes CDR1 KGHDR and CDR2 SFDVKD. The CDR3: CATSDPRERTQYF.

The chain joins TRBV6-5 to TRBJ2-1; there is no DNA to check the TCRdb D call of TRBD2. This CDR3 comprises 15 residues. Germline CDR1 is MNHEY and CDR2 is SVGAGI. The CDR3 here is CASRPGGKGYNEQFF.

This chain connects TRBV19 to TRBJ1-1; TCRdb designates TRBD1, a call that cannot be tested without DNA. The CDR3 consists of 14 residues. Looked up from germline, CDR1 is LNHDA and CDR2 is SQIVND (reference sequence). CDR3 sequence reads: CASTRRGWNTEAFF.

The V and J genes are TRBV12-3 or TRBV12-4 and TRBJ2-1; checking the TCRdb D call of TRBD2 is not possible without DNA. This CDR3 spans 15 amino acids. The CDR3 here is CASSSTSGRFGEQFF.

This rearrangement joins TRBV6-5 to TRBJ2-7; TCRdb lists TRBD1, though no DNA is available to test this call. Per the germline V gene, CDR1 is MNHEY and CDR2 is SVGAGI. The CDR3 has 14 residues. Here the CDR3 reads CASRGTGDYYEQYF.

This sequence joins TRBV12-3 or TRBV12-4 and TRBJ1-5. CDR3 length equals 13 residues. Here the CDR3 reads CASSYLRDQPQHF.

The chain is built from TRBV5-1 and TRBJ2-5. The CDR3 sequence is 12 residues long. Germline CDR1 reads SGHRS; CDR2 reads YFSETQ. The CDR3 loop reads CASSFKGETQYF. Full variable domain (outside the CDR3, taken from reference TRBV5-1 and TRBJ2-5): KAGVTQTPRYLIKTRGQQVTLSCSPISGHRSVSWYQQTPGQGLQFLFEYFSETQRNKGNFPGRFSGRQFSNSRSEMNVSTLELGDSALYLCASSFKGETQYFGPGTRLLVL.

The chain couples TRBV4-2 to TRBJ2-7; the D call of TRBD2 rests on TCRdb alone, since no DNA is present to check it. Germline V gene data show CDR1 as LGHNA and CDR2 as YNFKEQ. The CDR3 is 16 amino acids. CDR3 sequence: CASSQERGRGSYEQYF.

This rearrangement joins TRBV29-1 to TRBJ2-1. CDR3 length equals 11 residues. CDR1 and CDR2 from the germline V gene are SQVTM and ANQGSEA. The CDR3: CSVDILNEQFF.

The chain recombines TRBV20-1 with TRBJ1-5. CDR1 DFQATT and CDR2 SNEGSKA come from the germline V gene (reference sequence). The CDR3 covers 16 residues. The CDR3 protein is CSARGEIGLSNQPQHF.

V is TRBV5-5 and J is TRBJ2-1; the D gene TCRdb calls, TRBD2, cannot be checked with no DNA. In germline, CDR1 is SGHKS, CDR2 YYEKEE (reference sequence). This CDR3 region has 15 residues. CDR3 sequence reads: CASRSLAGGPNEQFF.

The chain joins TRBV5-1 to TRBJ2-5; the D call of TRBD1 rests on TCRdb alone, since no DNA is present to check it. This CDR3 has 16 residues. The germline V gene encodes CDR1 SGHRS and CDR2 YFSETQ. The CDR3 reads CASSSPPGHSQETQYF.

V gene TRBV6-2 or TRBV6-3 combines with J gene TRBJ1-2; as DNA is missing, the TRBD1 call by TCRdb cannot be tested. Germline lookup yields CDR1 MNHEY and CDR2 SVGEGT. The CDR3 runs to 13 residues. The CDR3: CASRLRDRGGYTF.

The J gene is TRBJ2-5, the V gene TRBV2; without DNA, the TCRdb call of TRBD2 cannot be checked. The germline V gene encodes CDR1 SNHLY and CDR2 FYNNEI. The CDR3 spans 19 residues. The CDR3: CASSEALGTSGRAGETQYF.

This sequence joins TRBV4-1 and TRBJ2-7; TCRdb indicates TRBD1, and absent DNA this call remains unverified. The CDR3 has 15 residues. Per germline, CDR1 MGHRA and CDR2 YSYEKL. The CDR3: CASSQPGQGKGEQYF.

CDR3: CSARRDPADNEQFF. The chain is built from TRBV20-1 and TRBJ2-1; without DNA, the TCRdb call of TRBD2 cannot be checked. The germline V gene has CDR1 DFQATT and CDR2 SNEGSKA (reference sequence). The CDR3 sequence is 14 residues long.

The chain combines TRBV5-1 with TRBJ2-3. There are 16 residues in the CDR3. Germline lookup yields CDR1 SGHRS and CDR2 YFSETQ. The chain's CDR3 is CASSLGPVSSTDTQYF. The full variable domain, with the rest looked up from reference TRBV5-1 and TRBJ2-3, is KAGVTQTPRYLIKTRGQQVTLSCSPISGHRSVSWYQQTPGQGLQFLFEYFSETQRNKGNFPGRFSGRQFSNSRSEMNVSTLELGDSALYLCASSLGPVSSTDTQYFGPGTRLTVL.

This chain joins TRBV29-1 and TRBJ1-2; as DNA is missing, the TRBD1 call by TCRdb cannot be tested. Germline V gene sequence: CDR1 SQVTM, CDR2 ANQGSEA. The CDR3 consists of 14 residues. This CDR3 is CSVSPGRSNYGYTF.

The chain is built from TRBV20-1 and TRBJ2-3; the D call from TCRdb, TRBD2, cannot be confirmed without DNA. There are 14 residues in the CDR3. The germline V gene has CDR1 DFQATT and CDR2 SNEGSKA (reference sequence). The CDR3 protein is CGSGSNLRTDTQYF.

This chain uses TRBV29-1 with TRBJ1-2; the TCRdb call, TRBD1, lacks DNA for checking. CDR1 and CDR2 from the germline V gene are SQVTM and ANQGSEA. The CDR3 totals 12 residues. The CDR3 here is CSGLHTGYGYTF. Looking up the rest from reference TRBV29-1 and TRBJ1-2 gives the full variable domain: SAVISQKPSRDICQRGTSLTIQCQVDSQVTMMFWYRQQPGQSLTLIATANQGSEATYESGFVIDKFPISRPNLTFSTLTVSNMSPEDSSIYLCSGLHTGYGYTFGSGTRLTVV.

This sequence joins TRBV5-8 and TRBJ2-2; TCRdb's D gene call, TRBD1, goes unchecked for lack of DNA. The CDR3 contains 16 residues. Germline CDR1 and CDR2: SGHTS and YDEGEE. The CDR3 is CASSLRTVLNTGELFF.